Below, 26 T cell receptor beta chains from the same sample are listed, as sequenced in a study of low-dose radiotherapy and immunotherapy resistance in tumors. Both TCRalpha and TCRbeta chains were reverse transcribed with V-gene-specific primers. It was with a constant-region primer and a V-primer adapter that TCRs were amplified over around 18 PCR cycles. One entry per CDR3 protein, called by TCRdb with MiXCR from the reads. The sample yields under 35,000 distinct CDR3 sequences, about 49% seen once. Time point described: after trial treatment. The treatment here: LDRT plus nivolumab, ipilimumab, low-dose cyclophosphamide and aspirin (RACIN trial). The sample in question was PBMCs, obtained after low-dose radiotherapy plus immunotherapy. All receptors come from a male donor with gallbladder cancer.

This chain connects TRBV28 to TRBJ2-5; 9 nucleotides line up with TRBD2. Germline-derived CDR1 and CDR2 are MDHEN and SYDVKM. The V segment lost 7 bases and the J segment 2 bases; nucleotides outside the gene matches: 5. The CDR3 is made up of 14 amino acids. CDR3 protein: CASISGGVQETQYF. CDR3 nucleotides: TGTGCCAGCATTAGCGGGGGAGTTCAAGAGACCCAGTACTTC.

Notes on this clonotype: At one end, the junction sequence differs from germline, possibly due to a read error. J is TRBJ1-4 and V is TRBV5-3; 7 bases are shared with TRBD1. TRBV5-3 counts as an open reading frame of uncertain function. The CDR3 loop spans 13 amino acids. DNA for the CDR3: TGTGCCAGCAGCTGGGACAGCGAGGGGCTGGGAGACTTT. This translates into CASSWDSEGLGDF.

This clonotype is deemed medium-sized (0.01 to 0.1%). The genes are TRBV29-1 and TRBJ1-5; weak D call: TRBD1 (5 bases). Germline-derived CDR1 and CDR2 are SQVTM and ANQGSEA. V lost 1 base, J lost 8 bases, and 12 bases lay in between. This CDR3 comprises 13 residues. The CDR3 sequence: CSVEGLGGEPQHF. In DNA form, the CDR3 reads TGCAGCGTTGAAGGCCTGGGGGGAGAGCCCCAGCATTTT.

Notes on this clonotype: Because the CDR3's place on the DNA is in doubt, the DNA is left out and the CDR3 is given as listed by TCRdb. The CDR3 region is CSATRATNEKLFFFFFFFF. V is TRBV20-1 and J is TRBJ1-4; the DNA was not compared with TRBD1, the D call given in the table. CDR1 and CDR2 from the germline V gene are DFQATT and SNEGSKA (reference sequence). Termini included, the CDR3 measures 19 amino acids.

This clonotype was seen repeatedly, ten times or more. The J gene is TRBJ2-5, the V gene TRBV29-1; D is possibly TRBD2 (6 bases). Trimming cost V 3 bases and J 1 base, with 18 bases left between them. This CDR3 is 16 amino acids long. Germline CDR1 and CDR2: SQVTM and ANQGSEA. DNA for the CDR3: TGCAGCGTTGATTACCAAAACCGGGACTCCCAAGAGACCCAGTACTTC. Protein sequence: CSVDYQNRDSQETQYF.

This clonotype was counted a few times. The gene calls are TRBV20-1 and TRBJ2-3; no definite D call. V was cut by 0 bases and J by 2 bases, with 15 bases left in between. CDR1 is DFQATT and CDR2 is SNEGSKA in the germline V gene (reference sequence). This CDR3 contains 16 residues. The CDR3 reads CSARDFGRQNTDTQYF. The DNA of the CDR3 is TGCAGTGCTAGAGATTTTGGCAGACAAAACACAGATACGCAGTATTTT.

The rearrangement joins TRBV12-3 or TRBV12-4 to TRBJ1-2; D is unresolved. V was clipped by 3 bases and J by 8 bases, with 16 bases between them. There are 14 residues in the CDR3. The CDR3 DNA reads TGTGCCAGCAGTTTTGGGGAGGACCGGGGAGGCTACACCTTC. Encoded protein: CASSFGEDRGGYTF.

Note on this clonotype: One base separates it from a far larger clone, so it is likely a read error. V and J are TRBV28 and TRBJ2-1, with 10 positions matching TRBD2. The closer fit of TRBJ2-7 to the DNA end suggests the J call may be wrong. This CDR3 contains 17 residues. Germline V CDR1 and CDR2: MDHEN, SYDVKM. The CDR3 sequence is CASSPGLAESQLYEQYF. The DNA of the CDR3 is TGTGCCAGCAGTCCTGGACTAGCGGAGTCCCAACTCTACGAGCAGTACTTC.

This clonotype was picked up many times. This chain joins TRBV27 and TRBJ1-1, with D perhaps TRBD1 (6 bases). V dropped 7 bases and J dropped 4 bases, with 25 bases sitting between them. The CDR3 has 17 residues. CDR1 and CDR2 from the germline V gene are MNHEY and SMNVEV (reference sequence). The CDR3 DNA reads TGTGCCAGCACCCTAGGGGGGGCGCGGAATCCTGGCACTGAAGCTTTCTTT. It codes for CASTLGGARNPGTEAFF.

In this sample, this clonotype is medium-sized. The V and J genes are TRBV9 and TRBJ2-3; the match to TRBD2 covers 7 bases. The ends lost 2 bases at V and 5 bases at J; junction bases unmatched: 8. The germline V gene has CDR1 SGDLS and CDR2 YYNGEE. The CDR3 consists of 15 residues. The CDR3 region has the DNA TGTGCCAGCAGCGTTGATGGCGGGAGACAAGATACGCAGTATTTT. This codes for CASSVDGGRQDTQYF.

V usage is TRBV9 and J usage is TRBJ2-1, with 10 bases identical to TRBD2. V was pared by 0 bases and J by 9 bases, with 9 bases of the junction left unmatched. The CDR3 covers 16 residues. Germline V gene data show CDR1 as SGDLS and CDR2 as YYNGEE. CDR3 amino acids: CASSVGSSGGQVEQFF. CDR3 in DNA: TGTGCCAGCAGCGTAGGGTCTAGCGGGGGTCAGGTTGAGCAGTTCTTC. The full variable domain, in which reference TRBV9 and TRBJ2-1 provide the parts outside the CDR3, is DSGVTQTPKHLITATGQRVTLRCSPRSGDLSVYWYQQSLDQGLQFLIQYYNGEERAKGNILERFSAQQFPDLHSELNLSSLELGDSALYFCASSVGSSGGQVEQFFGPGTRLTVL.

The genes are TRBV28 and TRBJ2-1; a weak D match, TRBD2 (6 bases). V lost 9 bases and J lost 5, with 11 bases in between. The CDR3 sequence is 12 residues long. In germline, CDR1 is MDHEN, CDR2 SYDVKM. The DNA of the CDR3 is TGTGCCAGTTACACGGGGGACAATGAGCAGTTCTTC. Its protein is CASYTGDNEQFF. The entire variable domain, with the rest obtained from reference TRBV28 and TRBJ2-1, is as follows: DVKVTQSSRYLVKRTGEKVFLECVQDMDHENMFWYRQDPGLGLRLIYFSYDVKMKEKGDIPEGYSVSREKKERFSLILESASTNQTSMYLCASYTGDNEQFFGPGTRLTVL.

This chain links TRBV4-2 with TRBJ2-7, with 7 bases fitting TRBD2. Germline V gene lookup returns CDR1 LGHNA and CDR2 YNFKEQ. The V and J ends lost 6 bases and 0 bases, in that order; junction bases with no gene match: 5. The CDR3 loop spans 14 amino acids. The CDR3 loop reads CASSRGEGSYEQYF. In nucleotides, the CDR3 is TGTGCCAGCAGTCGTGGGGAGGGCTCCTACGAGCAGTACTTC.

This clonotype has a count of ten or more. The chain joins TRBV7-2 to TRBJ2-1; 9 positions agree with TRBD2. V lost 5 bases, J lost 2 bases, and 13 bases stayed unmatched. Germline loops: CDR1 SGHTA, CDR2 FQGNSA. This CDR3 comprises 18 residues. DNA for the CDR3: TGTGCCAGCAGCCCCGCGGGGCGGGGGGGCCGGACCTACAATGAGCAGTTCTTC. It is translated as CASSPAGRGGRTYNEQFF.

This clonotype was counted at least ten times. V is TRBV29-1 and J is TRBJ2-6, with D hard to call. Germline loops: CDR1 SQVTM, CDR2 ANQGSEA. The V end was cut by 4 bases, the J end by 0 bases, with 4 bases between. The length of the CDR3 is 13 residues. The CDR3 nucleotides are TGCAGCGTTGCACGCTCTGGGGCCAACGTCCTGACTTTC. It is translated as CSVARSGANVLTF. Full variable domain (remainder filled in from reference TRBV29-1 and TRBJ2-6): SAVISQKPSRDICQRGTSLTIQCQVDSQVTMMFWYRQQPGQSLTLIATANQGSEATYESGFVIDKFPISRPNLTFSTLTVSNMSPEDSSIYLCSVARSGANVLTFGAGSRLTVL.

As DNA, the CDR3 is TGTGCCAGCAGTTTATGGGCAGGGGATCTCGGGGAGCTGTTTTTT. It is translated as CASSLWAGDLGELFF. V is TRBV27 and J is TRBJ2-2; TRBD1 is a possible D gene (6 bases). From germline, CDR1 is MNHEY and CDR2 SMNVEV (reference sequence). This CDR3 has 15 residues. With 1 base removed from V and 7 bases from J, the gap between germline ends came to 13 bases.

V gene TRBV19 combines with J gene TRBJ1-5, with D possibly being TRBD1 (6 bases). CDR3 length: 16 amino acids. Trimming left V 4 bases short and J 7 bases short, with 20 bases between. Looked up from germline, CDR1 is LNHDA and CDR2 is SQIVND (reference sequence). This CDR3 reads CASSTHPTGSRQPQHF. DNA of the CDR3: TGTGCCAGTAGTACCCACCCGACAGGCTCCAGGCAGCCCCAGCATTTT. Based on the CDR3 plus reference TRBV19 and TRBJ1-5, the full variable domain is DGGITQSPKYLFRKEGQNVTLSCEQNLNHDAMYWYRQDPGQGLRLIYYSQIVNDFQKGDIAEGYSVSREKKESFPLTVTSAQKNPTAFYLCASSTHPTGSRQPQHFGDGTRLSIL.

This clonotype was recorded a few times. An end of the junction does not agree with germline; a read error may underlie this. V usage is TRBV7-9 and J usage is TRBJ2-5; 9 nucleotides line up with TRBD1. This CDR3 contains 16 residues. Per germline, CDR1 SEHNR and CDR2 FQNEAQ (reference sequence). CDR3: CASCLNPLTGGGTQYF. The CDR3 nucleotides read TGTGCCAGCTGCTTAAACCCCCTGACAGGGGGTGGGACCCAGTACTTC.

Comment on this clonotype: The DNA is omitted, as the CDR3 cannot be located on it reliably, and the CDR3 follows TCRdb's listing. The genes are TRBV7-8 and TRBJ2-3; the listed D gene, TRBD2, was not tested against the DNA. Germline V gene sequence: CDR1 SGHVS, CDR2 FQNEAQ. Termini included, the CDR3 measures 21 amino acids. The CDR3 spells CASSFYICSARDLGFTDTQYF.

V gene TRBV5-1 combines with J gene TRBJ2-7, with 10 bases aligning to TRBD2. Germline CDR1 is SGHRS and CDR2 is YFSETQ. Losses at the gene ends were 0 bases for V and 0 bases for J; bases not matched to a gene: 6. The CDR3 is made up of 17 amino acids. The CDR3 is CASSLDGLADFSYEQYF. The DNA for the CDR3 is TGCGCCAGCAGCTTGGACGGACTAGCGGATTTCTCCTACGAGCAGTACTTC.

This clonotype showed up many times. The chain combines TRBV12-3 or TRBV12-4 with TRBJ1-4; a weak D match, TRBD1 (5 bases). Trimming cost V 6 bases and J 0 bases, with 8 bases left between them. This CDR3 is 14 amino acids long. The CDR3 DNA reads as TGTGCCAGCAGATTGGGGGCAACTAATGAAAAACTGTTTTTT. Its protein product is CASRLGATNEKLFF.

V gene TRBV11-2 combines with J gene TRBJ2-3, with TRBD2 as a possible D gene (6 bases). V lost 0 bases, J lost 2 bases, and 18 bases lay in between. Germline CDR1 and CDR2: SGHAT and FQNNGV. This CDR3 is 18 amino acids long. This CDR3 reads CASSLDGRINKHTDTQYF. The CDR3 DNA sequence: TGTGCCAGCAGCTTAGACGGGAGAATCAATAAACACACAGATACGCAGTATTTT.

This clonotype was detected many times. The chain couples TRBV6-6 to TRBJ2-7; maybe TRBD2 (6 bases). CDR3 length: 14 amino acids. The V end lost 6 bases, the J end lost 6 bases, and 18 bases lay between the germline ends. Per the germline V gene, CDR1 is MNHNY and CDR2 is SVGAGI (reference sequence). The CDR3 is CASSKTRLVPEQYF. CDR3 DNA: TGTGCCAGCAGCAAAACTAGACTAGTTCCCGAGCAGTACTTC.

The rearrangement joins TRBV29-1 to TRBJ1-2, with D unclear. The length of the CDR3 is 13 residues. CDR1 and CDR2 from the germline V gene are SQVTM and ANQGSEA. The V and J ends lost 0 bases and 9 bases respectively, with 14 bases between them. DNA of the CDR3: TGCAGCGTTGAAGATCGAACAGAAAATCGCTACACCTTC. It codes for CSVEDRTENRYTF.

To note about this clonotype: A read error is possible here, since a much larger clone lies one base away. The rearrangement uses TRBV28 and TRBJ2-7, with 7 bases matching TRBD1. The CDR3 runs 14 residues. With 3 bases clipped from V and 2 bases from J, the junction kept 4 bases outside the gene matches. In germline, CDR1 is MDHEN, CDR2 SYDVKM. The CDR3 nucleotides read TGTGCCAGCAGTTTCACGGGACAGACCTACGAGCAGTACTTC. Translating gives CASSFTGQTYEQYF.

This clonotype was seen more than once but under ten times. This likely reflects a read error, since a far larger clone is one base away. The rearrangement joins TRBV26 to TRBJ2-1; whether TRBD2, the table's D call, matches the DNA was not checked. TRBV26 is assigned pseudogene status. The CDR3 is made up of 15 amino acids. CDR3 residues: CASQSLAGGSYEQFF. CDR3 nucleotide sequence: TGTGCCAGCCAGAGCCTAGCGGGAGGCAGCTACGAGCAGTTCTTC.